This section outlines one T cell receptor beta chain sequence together with its context. Its antigen is not known. The data stem from a study of shared clonotypes between healthy human individuals. Study-wide results and limits: Generally, naive subsets (rather than memory subsets) showed larger estimated richness.

CDR3 size: 15 residues. V dropped 5 bases and J dropped 4 bases, with 16 bases sitting between them. Germline CDR1 and CDR2: LNHDA and SQIVND (reference sequence). Assay used: immunoSEQ multiplex PCR; TCRdb lists only in-frame clones, some missing. The sample contains roughly 1,600,000 clones, approximately 98.5% of which appear only once. The sample taken for sequencing was naive CD4+ T cells sorted from blood. Subset denoted: CD45RA+ positively selected. V and J are TRBV19 and TRBJ2-3; D unclear. This TCR was sampled from a man between 25 and 39 years old in good health. This CDR3 reads CASSRTQVPPDTQYF. DNA of the CDR3: TGTGCCAGTAGTCGGACCCAAGTCCCTCCAGATACGCAGTATTTT.